The source of this T cell receptor (beta chain) is a study of blood T cell repertoires in COVID-19. The wider study: Both acute and convalescent COVID-19 samples were obtained from the United States, Italy and Spain. PBMCs, B-cell-depleted T cells, or T cells were the source of the cDNA or gDNA that made up the material.

As processed by the authors: Estimation of nucleated cell counts was performed using reference gene primer amplification. The protocol was immunoSEQ multiplex PCR, while the TCRdb copy is restricted to in-frame clones and leaves out a portion. D and trimming come from the DNA, and the V and J calls and clone size come from that table. The sample carries more than 40,000 clones, 84% recorded once. CDR3 length: 15 amino acids. Germline V CDR1 and CDR2: MNHEY, SVGAGI. V lost 6 bases and J lost 2, with 13 bases in between. The sequence came from a man aged 45-65 years with active COVID-19. The specimen was peripheral blood. The chain uses TRBV6-5 and TRBJ1-4, with D perhaps TRBD1 (6 bases). The CDR3 sequence: CASSLTGITNEKLFF. DNA for the CDR3: TGTGCCAGCAGCTTAACAGGGATCACTAATGAAAAACTGTTTTTT.